These 21 T cell receptor beta chains came from one sample sequenced in a study of early T cells in non-severe SARS-CoV-2 infection. MiXCR, applied by TCRdb to the 5' RACE reads, yields one record per CDR3 protein. Here the sample spans roughly 25,000 distinct CDR3 sequences, about 3.8% being singletons. Sequencing used whole blood. These receptors were taken from an adult who was a healthcare worker with PCR-confirmed SARS-CoV-2 infection or an uninfected control (not recorded which).

This clonotype was counted at least ten times. DNA for the CDR3: TGTGCCAGCAGCCCACGACAGCTCCAAGAGACCCAGTACTTC. Its translation: CASSPRQLQETQYF. This chain uses TRBV4-2 with TRBJ2-5; perhaps TRBD1 as D (5 bases). The CDR3 length is 14 residues. The germline V and J ends were trimmed by 4 bases and 1 base, with 10 bases remaining between them. Germline values: CDR1 LGHNA, CDR2 YNFKEQ.

This clonotype was counted between two and nine times. This rearrangement joins TRBV11-2 to TRBJ1-4; 7 bases agree with TRBD1. The CDR3 contains 18 residues. J lost 7 bases, V lost 5 bases, and 19 bases had no gene match. Germline CDR1 and CDR2: SGHAT and FQNNGV. The CDR3 loop reads CASSAYYPVRGRVEKLFF. As DNA, the CDR3 is TGTGCCAGCAGCGCCTACTATCCCGTGAGGGGGCGGGTTGAAAAACTGTTTTTT. The full variable domain, in which reference TRBV11-2 and TRBJ1-4 provide the parts outside the CDR3, is EAGVAQSPRYKIIEKRQSVAFWCNPISGHATLYWYQQILGQGPKLLIQFQNNGVVDDSQLPKDRFSAERLKGVDSTLKIQPAKLEDSAVYLCASSAYYPVRGRVEKLFFGSGTQLSVL.

At least ten counts were recorded for this clonotype. The genes are TRBV7-2 and TRBJ2-1, with 12 nucleotides matching TRBD2. Germline-derived CDR1 and CDR2 are SGHTA and FQGNSA. This CDR3 is 15 amino acids long. With 4 bases clipped from V and 4 bases from J, the junction kept 2 bases outside the gene matches. DNA of the CDR3: TGTGCCAGCAGCTCCGGGACTAGCGGGTACAATGAGCAGTTCTTC. Translation gives CASSSGTSGYNEQFF.

Ten or more counts support this clonotype. This chain links TRBV18 with TRBJ2-7, with D possibly being TRBD1 (7 bases). Trimming cost V 3 bases and J 8 bases, with 23 bases left between them. CDR3 length equals 16 residues. From germline, CDR1 is KGHSH and CDR2 LQKENI. The CDR3 spells CASSPEGTARGIKQYF. DNA for the CDR3: TGTGCCAGCTCACCTGAGGGGACAGCGCGGGGTATCAAGCAGTACTTC.

Ten or more counts support this clonotype. J is TRBJ2-1 and V is TRBV5-1; unclear D gene. Trimming stripped 0 bases from V and 6 bases from J, with 13 bases between. The germline V gene has CDR1 SGHRS and CDR2 YFSETQ. The CDR3 is 15 residues long. The CDR3 DNA reads as TGCGCCAGCAGCTTGGGACCTTTCTTGAGCAATGAGCAGTTCTTC. It yields the protein CASSLGPFLSNEQFF.

This clonotype was found many times. V gene TRBV7-2 combines with J gene TRBJ1-4, with 7 positions matching TRBD1. The germline V gene has CDR1 SGHTA and CDR2 FQGNSA. The CDR3 covers 14 residues. V shed 1 base, J shed 6 bases, and the junction held 2 bases outside the gene matches. The DNA of the CDR3 is TGTGCCAGCAGCTTAGGGACAGGTGATGAAAAACTGTTTTTT. Amino acid sequence: CASSLGTGDEKLFF.

This clonotype was seen at least ten times. This chain connects TRBV19 to TRBJ2-1, with 7 bases matching TRBD2. There are 16 residues in the CDR3. V dropped 6 bases and J dropped 5; count of bases not matched to a gene: 13. The germline CDR1 and CDR2 sequences are LNHDA and SQIVND (reference sequence). CDR3 sequence: CASSLRIQRENNEQFF. CDR3 bases: TGTGCCAGTAGCCTAAGGATACAGCGGGAAAACAATGAGCAGTTCTTC.

This clonotype was seen at least ten times. The genes are TRBV29-1 and TRBJ2-7, with no clear D. This CDR3 is 12 amino acids long. Germline CDR1 SQVTM, CDR2 ANQGSEA. V was shortened by 4 bases and J by 0 bases, with 7 bases between the two germline ends. CDR3: CSVGGSSYEQYF. CDR3 bases: TGCAGCGTTGGAGGATCCTCCTACGAGCAGTACTTC.

This clonotype is termed medium-sized. The chain couples TRBV29-1 to TRBJ2-1; D gene unclear. CDR1 SQVTM and CDR2 ANQGSEA come from the germline V gene. V was trimmed by 1 base and J by 8 bases, leaving 3 bases between them. The CDR3 contains 10 residues. The CDR3 region is CSVEVDEQFF. CDR3 coding DNA: TGCAGCGTTGAAGTTGATGAGCAGTTCTTC.

The rearrangement links TRBV19 to TRBJ2-2; TRBD2 might be the D (6 bases). Germline-derived CDR1 and CDR2 are LNHDA and SQIVND (reference sequence). Trimming cost V 4 bases and J 7 bases, with 10 bases left between them. There are 13 residues in the CDR3. The CDR3 spells CASSTGLNGELFF. CDR3 DNA: TGTGCCAGTAGTACCGGACTAAACGGGGAGCTGTTTTTT. The variable domain in full, with the rest retrieved from reference TRBV19 and TRBJ2-2, is DGGITQSPKYLFRKEGQNVTLSCEQNLNHDAMYWYRQDPGQGLRLIYYSQIVNDFQKGDIAEGYSVSREKKESFPLTVTSAQKNPTAFYLCASSTGLNGELFFGEGSRLTVL.

This clonotype was observed many times. This chain uses TRBV7-8 with TRBJ2-7; D not resolved. With 4 bases removed from V and 0 bases from J, the gap between germline ends came to 10 bases. CDR1 is SGHVS, CDR2 FQNEAQ, per germline. The CDR3 has 14 residues. This chain's CDR3 is CASSYSSSSYEQYF. DNA of the CDR3: TGTGCCAGCAGCTACTCTTCGAGCTCCTACGAGCAGTACTTC.

There are many counts of this clonotype. This chain joins TRBV5-1 and TRBJ2-7; 8 nucleotides align to TRBD1. After removal of 0 bases from V and 2 bases from J, the junction contained 4 bases not matched to a gene. Germline V gene sequence: CDR1 SGHRS, CDR2 YFSETQ. The CDR3 is made up of 15 amino acids. In nucleotides, the CDR3 is TGCGCCAGCAGCTTGGGGACAGGGCTAACCTACGAGCAGTACTTC. It specifies CASSLGTGLTYEQYF.

This clonotype was detected ten times or more. In DNA form, the CDR3 reads TGTGCCAGCAGCTTATTGGGGGGGCACACTGAAGCTTTCTTT. Amino acids: CASSLLGGHTEAFF. The chain is built from TRBV7-3 and TRBJ1-1; tentatively, D is TRBD1 (6 bases). V was pared by 2 bases and J by 3 bases, with 10 bases between. CDR1 and CDR2 from the germline V gene are SGHTA and FQGTGA. This CDR3 contains 14 residues. The full variable domain, with the rest looked up from reference TRBV7-3 and TRBJ1-1, is GAGVSQTPSNKVTEKGKYVELRCDPISGHTALYWYRQSLGQGPEFLIYFQGTGAADDSGLPNDRFFAVRPEGSVSTLKIQRTERGDSAVYLCASSLLGGHTEAFFGQGTRLTVV.

This clonotype has more than one count but fewer than ten. The J gene is TRBJ2-5, the V gene TRBV19, with 9 bases matching TRBD2. CDR3 length: 13 amino acids. With V trimmed by 6 bases and J by 4 bases, 3 bases remained unmatched. The germline V gene encodes CDR1 LNHDA and CDR2 SQIVND (reference sequence). The CDR3 DNA reads as TGTGCCAGTAGCGGACTAGCGAGAGAGACCCAGTACTTC. As protein: CASSGLARETQYF.

This clonotype appeared many times. V and J are TRBV4-3 and TRBJ1-1, with D perhaps matching TRBD1 (5 bases). CDR1 is LGHNA and CDR2 is YSLEER in the germline V gene. CDR3 length equals 17 residues. V was clipped by 1 base and J by 0 bases, with 15 bases between them. CDR3 residues: CASSQAPAGTVNTEAFF. Here the CDR3 DNA reads TGCGCCAGCAGCCAAGCCCCTGCTGGGACGGTGAACACTGAAGCTTTCTTT.

This clonotype was recorded a few times. The V and J genes are TRBV20-1 and TRBJ2-1; no clear D gene. From germline, CDR1 is DFQATT and CDR2 SNEGSKA (reference sequence). CDR3 length: 12 amino acids. Trimming cost V 3 bases and J 6 bases, with 9 bases left between them. DNA of the CDR3: TGCAGTGCTAGTACAGCCAGCAATGAGCAGTTCTTC. Its translation: CSASTASNEQFF.

This clonotype was counted ten times or more. CDR3 coding DNA: TGCAGCGTTAGCAGGGGCCCGAACACTGAAGCTTTCTTT. Protein: CSVSRGPNTEAFF. V is TRBV29-1 and J is TRBJ1-1; a possible D gene is TRBD1 (6 bases). The CDR3 is 13 residues long. V lost 5 bases to trimming and J lost 1 base, with 11 bases between them. CDR1 and CDR2 from the germline V gene are SQVTM and ANQGSEA.

This clonotype was seen many times. The chain recombines TRBV21-1 with TRBJ2-1; the listed D gene, TRBD2, was not tested against the DNA. TRBV21-1 counts as a pseudogene. The CDR3 is made up of 15 amino acids. The CDR3 spells CASSKAGGSYNEQFF. CDR3 DNA sequence: TGTGCCAGCAGCAAAGCGGGAGGGTCCTACAATGAGCAGTTCTTC.

V usage is TRBV27 and J usage is TRBJ2-1, with 7 positions matching TRBD2. V lost 4 bases to trimming and J lost 7 bases; unmatched junction nucleotides: 10. Germline V lookup: CDR1 MNHEY, CDR2 SMNVEV (reference sequence). CDR3 length equals 15 residues. CDR3 region: CASSSLGGLRNEQFF. In nucleotides, the CDR3 is TGTGCCAGCAGTTCCTTGGGAGGGCTCAGGAATGAGCAGTTCTTC.

The sample holds many counts of this clonotype. The V call is TRBV2, the J call TRBJ2-1; the D gene is possibly TRBD2 (6 bases). The CDR3 spans 15 residues. The ends were cut back, 2 bases at V and 4 bases at J, with 12 bases in the middle. CDR1 is SNHLY, CDR2 FYNNEI, per germline. CDR3 loop: CASSEPGGIYNEQFF. The CDR3, as DNA: TGTGCCAGCAGTGAACCAGGCGGGATTTACAATGAGCAGTTCTTC.

This clonotype came up many times. The CDR3 region is CASSPNAGLAGETQYF. Here the CDR3 DNA reads TGTGCCAGCAGCCCTAACGCCGGACTAGCGGGGGAGACCCAGTACTTC. The chain has TRBV7-3 and TRBJ2-5, with 12 bases lining up with TRBD2. Unmatched junction bases numbered 9, after V lost 5 bases and J lost 5 bases. CDR3 length: 16 amino acids. CDR1 is SGHTA and CDR2 is FQGTGA in the germline V gene.